This T cell receptor (beta chain) was sequenced for a study of T cell responses to AZD1222 COVID-19 vaccine. Across the whole study: Doses given second, at about 4 or about 12 weeks, were pooled. The study, taken as a whole, reports: It should be noted that donors were predominantly white British and more often female, and clonal diversity was possibly underestimated. Baseline serology detected seropositivity in only six AZD1222 recipients. Two doses of AZD1222 preceded a rise in Spike-specific TCR breadth and depth.

To note about this clone: The antigen is undetermined.

Measured with immunoSEQ multiplex PCR; TCRdb has only the in-frame clones, and not every one. The table lists fewer than 130,000 clones, roughly 90% of them singletons, with 7.8% in the top ten. The length of the CDR3 is 15 residues. After removal of 6 bases from V and 4 bases from J, the junction contained 10 bases not matched to a gene. Germline CDR1 and CDR2: MDHEN and SYDVKM. The specimen comprised peripheral blood, sampled on day 0 of AZD1222 vaccination. The J gene is TRBJ2-7, the V gene TRBV28, with 9 bases that match TRBD2. The origin of this receptor is an adult in good health. The CDR3 loop is CASRTSPAGGYEQYF. The CDR3 nucleotides read TGTGCCAGCAGAACCTCGCCGGCGGGGGGGTACGAGCAGTACTTC.